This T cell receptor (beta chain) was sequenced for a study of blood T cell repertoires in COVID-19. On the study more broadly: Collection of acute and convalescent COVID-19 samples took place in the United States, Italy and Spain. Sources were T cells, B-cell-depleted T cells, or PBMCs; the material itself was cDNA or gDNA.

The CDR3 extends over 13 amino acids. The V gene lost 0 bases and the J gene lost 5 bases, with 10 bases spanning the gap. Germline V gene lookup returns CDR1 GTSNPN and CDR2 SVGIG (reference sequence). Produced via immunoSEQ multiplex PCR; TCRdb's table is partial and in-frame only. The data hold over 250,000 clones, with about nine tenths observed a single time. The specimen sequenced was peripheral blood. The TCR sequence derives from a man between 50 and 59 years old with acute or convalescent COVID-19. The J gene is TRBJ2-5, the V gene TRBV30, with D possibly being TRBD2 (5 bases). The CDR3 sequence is CAWSVLVGETQYF. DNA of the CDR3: TGTGCCTGGAGTGTACTAGTGGGTGAGACCCAGTACTTC.